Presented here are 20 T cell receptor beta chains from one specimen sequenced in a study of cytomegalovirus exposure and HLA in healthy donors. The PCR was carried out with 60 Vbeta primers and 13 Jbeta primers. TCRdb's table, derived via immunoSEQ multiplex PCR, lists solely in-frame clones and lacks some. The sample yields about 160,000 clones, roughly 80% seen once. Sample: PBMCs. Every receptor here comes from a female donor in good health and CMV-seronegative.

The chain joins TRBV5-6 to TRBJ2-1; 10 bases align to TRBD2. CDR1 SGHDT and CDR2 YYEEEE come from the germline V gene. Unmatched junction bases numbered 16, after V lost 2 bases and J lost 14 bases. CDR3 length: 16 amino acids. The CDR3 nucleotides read TGTGCCAGCAGCTTAGCGGGCTTCCCAGCGGGGGGGCCGGAGTTCTTC. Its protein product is CASSLAGFPAGGPEFF.

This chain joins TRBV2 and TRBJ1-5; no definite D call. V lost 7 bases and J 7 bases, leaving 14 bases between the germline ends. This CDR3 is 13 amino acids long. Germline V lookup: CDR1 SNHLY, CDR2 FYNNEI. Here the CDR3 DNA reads TGTGCCAGCACCCCCCGGGTTTGGCAGCCCCAGCATTTT. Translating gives CASTPRVWQPQHF.

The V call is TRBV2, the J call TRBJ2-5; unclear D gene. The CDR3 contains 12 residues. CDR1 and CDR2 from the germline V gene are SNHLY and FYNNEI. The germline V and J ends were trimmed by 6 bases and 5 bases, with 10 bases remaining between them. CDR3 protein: CASRTDRETQYF. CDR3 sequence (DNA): TGTGCCAGCAGAACAGACCGGGAGACCCAGTACTTC.

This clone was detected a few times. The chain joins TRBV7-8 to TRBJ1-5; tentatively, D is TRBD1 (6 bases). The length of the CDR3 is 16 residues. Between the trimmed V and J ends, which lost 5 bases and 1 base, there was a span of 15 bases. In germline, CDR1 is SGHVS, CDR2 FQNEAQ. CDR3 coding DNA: TGTGCCAGCAGCAAGAACAGGGATTACAGCAATCAGCCCCAGCATTTT. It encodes CASSKNRDYSNQPQHF.

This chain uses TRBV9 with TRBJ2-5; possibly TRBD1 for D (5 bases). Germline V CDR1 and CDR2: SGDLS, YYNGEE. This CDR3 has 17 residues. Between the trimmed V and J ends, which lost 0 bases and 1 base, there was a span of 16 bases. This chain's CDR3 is CASSVEDTQSPQETQYF. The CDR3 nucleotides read TGTGCCAGCAGCGTAGAGGACACTCAATCCCCCCAAGAGACCCAGTACTTC.

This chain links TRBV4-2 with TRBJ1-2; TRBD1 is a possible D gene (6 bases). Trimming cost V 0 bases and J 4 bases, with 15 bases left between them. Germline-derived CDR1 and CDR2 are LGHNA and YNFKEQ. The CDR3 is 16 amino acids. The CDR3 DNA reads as TGTGCCAGCAGCCAAGATGACCGCGGGGGGCCCTATGGCTACACCTTC. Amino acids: CASSQDDRGGPYGYTF.

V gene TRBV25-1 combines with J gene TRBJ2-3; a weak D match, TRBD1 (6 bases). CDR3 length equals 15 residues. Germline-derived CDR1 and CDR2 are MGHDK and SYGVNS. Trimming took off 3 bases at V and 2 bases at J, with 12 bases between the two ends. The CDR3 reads CASSEIQGNTDTQYF. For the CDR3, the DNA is TGTGCCAGCAGTGAGATACAGGGCAACACAGATACGCAGTATTTT.

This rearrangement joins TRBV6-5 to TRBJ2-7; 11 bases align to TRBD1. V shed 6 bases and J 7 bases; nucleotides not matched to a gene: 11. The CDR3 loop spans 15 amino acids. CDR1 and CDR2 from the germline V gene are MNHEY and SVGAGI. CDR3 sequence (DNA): TGTGCCAGCAGAAACATCGGACAGGGGGCATGGGAGCAGTACTTC. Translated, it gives CASRNIGQGAWEQYF.

The CDR3 protein is CARRGPGPARGINSPLHF. CDR3 nucleotides: TGTGCCCGAAGAGGACCGGGCCCGGCCCGGGGTATCAATTCACCCCTCCACTTT. The V gene is TRBV30, the J gene TRBJ1-6; D remains ambiguous. V shed 8 bases and J shed 7 bases, with 30 bases lying between them. This CDR3 region has 18 residues. Germline V gene lookup returns CDR1 GTSNPN and CDR2 SVGIG (reference sequence).

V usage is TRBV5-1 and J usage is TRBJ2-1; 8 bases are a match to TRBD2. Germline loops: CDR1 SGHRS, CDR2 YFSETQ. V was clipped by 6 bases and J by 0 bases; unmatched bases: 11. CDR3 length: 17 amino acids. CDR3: CASNLGGAGVSYNEQFF. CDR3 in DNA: TGCGCCAGCAACCTCGGAGGAGCGGGGGTCTCCTACAATGAGCAGTTCTTC.

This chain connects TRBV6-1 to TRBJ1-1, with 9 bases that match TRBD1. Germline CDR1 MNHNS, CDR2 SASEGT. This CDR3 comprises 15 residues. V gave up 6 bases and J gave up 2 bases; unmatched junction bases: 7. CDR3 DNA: TGTGCCAGCAGCTACGGACAGGGGTTAAACACTGAAGCTTTCTTT. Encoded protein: CASSYGQGLNTEAFF.

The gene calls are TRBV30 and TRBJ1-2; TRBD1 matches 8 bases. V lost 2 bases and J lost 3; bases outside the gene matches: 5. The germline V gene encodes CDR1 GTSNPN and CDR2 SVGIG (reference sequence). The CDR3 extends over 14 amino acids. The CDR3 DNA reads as TGTGCCTGGAGTAGGGGGACAGGAGACTATGGCTACACCTTC. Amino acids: CAWSRGTGDYGYTF. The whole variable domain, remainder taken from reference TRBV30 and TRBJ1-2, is SQTIHQWPATLVQPVGSPLSLECTVEGTSNPNLYWYRQAAGRGLQLLFYSVGIGQISSEVPQNLSASRPQDRQFILSSKKLLLSDSGFYLCAWSRGTGDYGYTFGSGTRLTVV.

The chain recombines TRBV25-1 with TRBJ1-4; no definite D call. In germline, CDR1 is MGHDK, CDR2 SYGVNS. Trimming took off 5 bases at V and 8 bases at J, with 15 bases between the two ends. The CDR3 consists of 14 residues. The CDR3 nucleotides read TGTGCCAGCAGTCCCACAGACGGGGAAGAAAAACTGTTTTTT. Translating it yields CASSPTDGEEKLFF.

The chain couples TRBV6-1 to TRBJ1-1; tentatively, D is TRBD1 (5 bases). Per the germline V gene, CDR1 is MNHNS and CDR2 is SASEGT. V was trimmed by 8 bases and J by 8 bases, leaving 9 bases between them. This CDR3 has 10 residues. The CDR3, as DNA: TGTGCCAGCGGCAGGGTAGAAGCTTTCTTT. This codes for CASGRVEAFF.

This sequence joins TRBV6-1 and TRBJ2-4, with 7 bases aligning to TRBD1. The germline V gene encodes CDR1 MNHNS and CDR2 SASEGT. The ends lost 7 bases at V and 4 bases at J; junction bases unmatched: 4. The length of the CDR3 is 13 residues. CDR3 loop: CASNRGSKNIQYF. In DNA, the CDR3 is TGTGCCAGCAACAGGGGCTCGAAAAACATTCAGTACTTC.

The CDR3 coding sequence is TGTGCCACCAGCAGAGCACGGGACATCTCCTACGAGCAGTACTTC. It translates to CATSRARDISYEQYF. This chain connects TRBV15 to TRBJ2-7; TRBD1 is a possible D gene (6 bases). Germline V gene sequence: CDR1 LNHNV, CDR2 YYDKDF (reference sequence). CDR3 length equals 15 residues. Trimming took 1 base from V and 0 from J, leaving 10 bases between them.

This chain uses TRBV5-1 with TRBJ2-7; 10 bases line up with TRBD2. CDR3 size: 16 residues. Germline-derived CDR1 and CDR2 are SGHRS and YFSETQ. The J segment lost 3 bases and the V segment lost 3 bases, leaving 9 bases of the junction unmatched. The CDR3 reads CASSSSGTSDNYEQYF. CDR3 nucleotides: TGCGCCAGCAGCTCCTCCGGGACTAGCGACAACTACGAGCAGTACTTC.

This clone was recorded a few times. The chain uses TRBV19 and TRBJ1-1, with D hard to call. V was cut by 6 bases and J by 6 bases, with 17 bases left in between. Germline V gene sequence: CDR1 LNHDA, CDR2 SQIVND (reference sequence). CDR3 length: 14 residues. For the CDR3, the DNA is TGTGCCAGTAGGCTCGGATCGGGTAGCGCTGAAGCTTTCTTT. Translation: CASRLGSGSAEAFF.

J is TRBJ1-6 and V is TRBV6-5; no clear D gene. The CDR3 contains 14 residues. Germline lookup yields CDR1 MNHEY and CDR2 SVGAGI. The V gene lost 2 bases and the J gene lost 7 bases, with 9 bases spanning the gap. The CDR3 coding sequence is TGTGCCAGCAGTTACCTTGGCAGGAATTCACCCCTCCACTTT. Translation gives CASSYLGRNSPLHF.

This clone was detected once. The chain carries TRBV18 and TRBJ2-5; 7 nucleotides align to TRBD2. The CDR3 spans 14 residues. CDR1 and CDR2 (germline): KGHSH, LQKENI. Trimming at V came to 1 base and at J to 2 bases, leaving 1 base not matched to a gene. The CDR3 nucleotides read TGTGCCAGCTCACCACGGACTAGACAAGAGACCCAGTACTTC. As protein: CASSPRTRQETQYF.